This TCR beta chain was identified in a study of blood T cell repertoires in COVID-19. Whole-study context: COVID-19 samples, acute and convalescent, were from the United States, Italy and Spain.

Profiling relied on immunoSEQ multiplex PCR, and the TCRdb table lists in-frame clones only, not all of them. The table records about 310,000 clones, roughly 90% of them present only once. Researchers sorted participants into cohorts using their self-reported clinical history. Sequencing was done on a sample of PBMCs or T cells enriched from blood (not recorded which). The receptor was isolated from a man in his fifties or sixties who had recovered from COVID-19.

The CDR3 spells CASSLGGQHNSPLHF. CDR3 bases: TGCGCCAGCAGCTTGGGGGGACAACATAATTCACCCCTCCACTTT. The chain recombines TRBV5-1 with TRBJ1-6, with D possibly TRBD1 on 6 matching bases. Germline V gene data show CDR1 as SGHRS and CDR2 as YFSETQ. Between the trimmed V and J ends, which lost 0 bases and 5 bases, there was a span of 9 bases. There are 15 residues in the CDR3.